This T cell receptor (beta chain) was captured in a study of T cells in localized non-small cell lung cancer. Clones were read by immunoSEQ multiplex PCR, and TCRdb kept only the in-frame ones, dropping some. The profile shows fewer than 30,000 clones, about nine tenths of them singletons. The CDR3 consists of 15 residues. V was clipped by 2 bases and J by 6 bases; unmatched bases: 8. Per germline, CDR1 GTSNPN and CDR2 SVGIG (reference sequence). The specimen comprised peripheral blood, sampled before any cancer treatment. The chain links TRBV30 to TRBJ2-3; 10 bases agree with TRBD2. This sequence originates from a woman aged 35-75 years with stage I lung adenocarcinoma. The CDR3 loop is CAWSKIAGGGDTQYF. CDR3 in DNA: TGTGCCTGGAGTAAAATAGCGGGAGGTGGCGATACGCAGTATTTT.